This passage covers 30 T cell receptor beta chains from one sample sequenced in a study of blood T cell repertoires in COVID-19. The table came from immunoSEQ multiplex PCR; TCRdb's copy has only in-frame clones and leaves some out. Of more than 150,000 clones in the sample, 86% were seen once. The material sequenced was peripheral blood. The receptors come from an older woman with acute or convalescent COVID-19.

The chain recombines TRBV6-5 with TRBJ1-2; D may be TRBD1 (6 bases). The germline V gene encodes CDR1 MNHEY and CDR2 SVGAGI. The length of the CDR3 is 14 residues. V lost 8 bases, J lost 4 bases, and 17 bases lay in between. The CDR3 DNA reads TGTGCCAGCGACAGAGCAGGGGAGGGCTATGGCTACACCTTC. This encodes CASDRAGEGYGYTF.

In this sample, this clone turned up once. V usage is TRBV28 and J usage is TRBJ1-5; maybe TRBD1 (6 bases). The CDR3 is 15 residues long. CDR1 and CDR2 (germline): MDHEN, SYDVKM. Trimming took 6 bases from V and 4 from J, leaving 16 bases between them. The DNA for the CDR3 is TGTGCCAGCAGGATACCAGGGGACGGGAATCAGCCCCAGCATTTT. It specifies CASRIPGDGNQPQHF. Looking up the rest from reference TRBV28 and TRBJ1-5 gives the full variable domain: DVKVTQSSRYLVKRTGEKVFLECVQDMDHENMFWYRQDPGLGLRLIYFSYDVKMKEKGDIPEGYSVSREKKERFSLILESASTNQTSMYLCASRIPGDGNQPQHFGDGTRLSIL.

J is TRBJ1-5 and V is TRBV28, with 8 bases identical to TRBD1. Germline V gene lookup returns CDR1 MDHEN and CDR2 SYDVKM. J lost 6 bases, V lost 9 bases, and 7 bases had no gene match. The CDR3 runs 13 residues. In DNA form, the CDR3 reads TGTGCCAGTACCGACAGGGGCAGTCAGCCCCAGCATTTT. It codes for CASTDRGSQPQHF.

V gene TRBV19 combines with J gene TRBJ2-1; 9 bases are a match to TRBD1. This CDR3 comprises 16 residues. V shed 2 bases, J shed 4 bases, and the junction held 6 bases outside the gene matches. The V gene's germline CDR1 is LNHDA and CDR2 SQIVND (reference sequence). CDR3 region: CASSIPLGTGYNEQFF. The CDR3 DNA follows: TGTGCCAGTAGTATACCTCTGGGGACAGGGTACAATGAGCAGTTCTTC.

V gene TRBV7-3 combines with J gene TRBJ2-3, with a possible D match to TRBD2 (5 bases). Looked up from germline, CDR1 is SGHTA and CDR2 is FQGTGA. Between the trimmed V and J ends, which lost 5 bases and 5 bases, there was a span of 17 bases. This CDR3 has 15 amino acids. The CDR3 reads CASSPSSGGGDTQYF. The CDR3 DNA is TGTGCCAGCAGCCCCAGCAGCGGCGGAGGAGATACGCAGTATTTT.

This chain links TRBV28 with TRBJ1-2; TRBD1 matches at 7 bases. After removal of 2 bases from V and 4 bases from J, the junction contained 1 base not matched to a gene. CDR1 MDHEN and CDR2 SYDVKM come from the germline V gene. The CDR3 spans 13 residues. The CDR3 region is CASSLGTAYGYTF. The CDR3, as DNA: TGTGCCAGCAGTTTAGGGACAGCCTATGGCTACACCTTC.

The rearrangement joins TRBV9 to TRBJ2-2, with D hard to call. The germline V and J ends were trimmed by 0 bases and 6 bases, with 6 bases remaining between them. CDR3 length: 13 residues. Germline loops: CDR1 SGDLS, CDR2 YYNGEE. Here the CDR3 DNA reads TGTGCCAGCAGCGTAGTCCATCCCGGGGAGCTGTTTTTT. This codes for CASSVVHPGELFF.

This clone appeared a single time. V usage is TRBV6-6 and J usage is TRBJ1-6; D might be TRBD1 (5 bases). Germline V gene data show CDR1 as MNHNY and CDR2 as SVGAGI (reference sequence). With 7 bases removed from V and 9 bases from J, the gap between germline ends came to 19 bases. This CDR3 has 15 residues. CDR3: CASNDGGRVGSPLHF. The CDR3 DNA sequence: TGTGCCAGCAACGACGGGGGTAGGGTTGGTTCACCCCTCCACTTT.

V and J are TRBV6-2 or TRBV6-3 and TRBJ2-7; TRBD2 matches at 7 bases. V shed 2 bases and J 2 bases; nucleotides not matched to a gene: 12. Per the germline V gene, CDR1 is MNHEY and CDR2 is SVGEGT. This CDR3 contains 17 residues. As DNA, the CDR3 is TGTGCCAGCAGTTACCCCACCGGGGGGATAGCCACCTACGAGCAGTACTTC. Amino acid sequence: CASSYPTGGIATYEQYF.

J is TRBJ1-4 and V is TRBV7-9, with TRBD1 as a possible D gene (5 bases). Germline V lookup: CDR1 SEHNR, CDR2 FQNEAQ (reference sequence). The CDR3 extends over 15 amino acids. V lost 5 bases, J lost 2 bases, and 12 bases lay in between. The CDR3 loop is CASSGRELTNEKLFF. The CDR3 nucleotides are TGTGCCAGCAGCGGCAGGGAACTCACTAATGAAAAACTGTTTTTT.

The chain links TRBV7-2 to TRBJ1-2; 9 bases are a match to TRBD1. This CDR3 comprises 14 residues. The J segment lost 7 bases and the V segment lost 1 base, leaving 4 bases of the junction unmatched. Germline V gives CDR1 SGHTA, CDR2 FQGNSA. Written as DNA, the CDR3 is TGTGCCAGCAGCTTAGTACAGGGGGCGGGTGGCTACACCTTC. Its protein product is CASSLVQGAGGYTF. Supplemented by reference TRBV7-2 and TRBJ1-2, the full variable domain reads GAGVSQSPSNKVTEKGKDVELRCDPISGHTALYWYRQSLGQGLEFLIYFQGNSAPDKSGLPSDRFSAERTGGSVSTLTIQRTQQEDSAVYLCASSLVQGAGGYTFGSGTRLTVV.

The rearrangement links TRBV7-2 to TRBJ2-3, with D possibly being TRBD2 (6 bases). The CDR3 consists of 16 residues. CDR1 is SGHTA and CDR2 is FQGNSA in the germline V gene. The germline V and J ends were trimmed by 4 bases and 5 bases, with 19 bases remaining between them. For the CDR3, the DNA is TGTGCCAGCAGCTCGCGGACTACTTCCCCTGTAGATACGCAGTATTTT. It encodes CASSSRTTSPVDTQYF.

V usage is TRBV14 and J usage is TRBJ1-2; 7 bases align to TRBD1. CDR1 is SGHDN, CDR2 FVKESK, per germline. J was trimmed by 2 bases and V by 4 bases; bases with no gene match: 4. CDR3 length: 14 residues. The CDR3 bases are TGTGCCAGCAGCCGAGGGGGACAGAACTATGGCTACACCTTC. Translating it yields CASSRGGQNYGYTF.

In this sample, this clone turned up a few times. The chain carries TRBV18 and TRBJ1-3; maybe TRBD1 (5 bases). The CDR3 length is 15 residues. The V gene lost 3 bases and the J gene lost 2 bases, with 11 bases spanning the gap. Germline V gives CDR1 KGHSH, CDR2 LQKENI. The CDR3 bases are TGTGCCAGCTCACCGGGAAAGGGGCCTGGAAACACCATATATTTT. Amino acid sequence: CASSPGKGPGNTIYF.

The chain combines TRBV9 with TRBJ1-5; D unresolved. Trimming cost V 2 bases and J 3 bases, with 9 bases left between them. Germline-derived CDR1 and CDR2 are SGDLS and YYNGEE. This CDR3 is 14 amino acids long. CDR3 coding DNA: TGTGCCAGCAGCGTCGGACTGGACAATCAGCCCCAGCATTTT. It codes for CASSVGLDNQPQHF.

The V and J genes are TRBV30 and TRBJ1-2; D not certain. Germline V gene data show CDR1 as GTSNPN and CDR2 as SVGIG (reference sequence). The V end lost 3 bases, the J end lost 2 bases, and 4 bases lay between the germline ends. There are 11 residues in the CDR3. The CDR3 DNA reads TGTGCCTGGAGACAGAACTATGGCTACACCTTC. This sequence encodes CAWRQNYGYTF. The entire variable domain, with the rest obtained from reference TRBV30 and TRBJ1-2, is as follows: SQTIHQWPATLVQPVGSPLSLECTVEGTSNPNLYWYRQAAGRGLQLLFYSVGIGQISSEVPQNLSASRPQDRQFILSSKKLLLSDSGFYLCAWRQNYGYTFGSGTRLTVV.

As regards this clone: This same CDR3 is encoded by further DNA sequences in the sample. The gene calls are TRBV29-1 and TRBJ2-5; D is uncertain. The CDR3 has 12 residues. The germline gives CDR1 SQVTM, CDR2 ANQGSEA. Trimming removed 4 bases at V and 2 bases at J, with 8 bases between. The CDR3 nucleotides read TGCAGCGTTGGCCTCAGTCAAGAGACCCAGTACTTC. Protein: CSVGLSQETQYF.

CDR3 sequence reads: CASRMVGGNGYTF. CDR3 in DNA: TGTGCCAGCAGGATGGTGGGAGGGAATGGCTACACCTTC. The rearrangement uses TRBV27 and TRBJ1-2; D unresolved. Germline loops: CDR1 MNHEY, CDR2 SMNVEV (reference sequence). V lost 6 bases and J lost 6, with 14 bases in between. The CDR3 spans 13 residues.

The chain carries TRBV11-2 and TRBJ1-3; tentatively, D is TRBD1 (6 bases). V lost 1 base, J lost 4 bases, and 11 bases lay in between. CDR3 length equals 15 residues. CDR1 is SGHAT, CDR2 FQNNGV, per germline. The CDR3 DNA follows: TGTGCCAGCAGCTTAGTCAGGGGCTCGGGAAACACCATATATTTT. Translated, it gives CASSLVRGSGNTIYF.

In this sample, this clone turned up once. V and J are TRBV5-6 and TRBJ1-1, with a tentative D call TRBD1 (6 bases). This CDR3 has 14 amino acids. V gave up 0 bases and J gave up 4 bases, with 10 bases separating them. Germline V lookup: CDR1 SGHDT, CDR2 YYEEEE. CDR3: CASSLGTVSTEAFF. The CDR3 coding sequence is TGTGCCAGCAGCTTGGGGACAGTCAGCACTGAAGCTTTCTTT.

This clone was detected only once. In nucleotides, the CDR3 is TGCGCCAGCAGCCCGGACATCGGGGAGCAGTTCTTC. Protein sequence: CASSPDIGEQFF. The gene calls are TRBV5-1 and TRBJ2-1, with D perhaps matching TRBD1 (5 bases). CDR3 length: 12 residues. Germline CDR1 is SGHRS and CDR2 is YFSETQ. Between the trimmed V and J ends, which lost 4 bases and 10 bases, there was a span of 12 bases.

The V gene is TRBV4-2, the J gene TRBJ2-3, with D perhaps matching TRBD2 (5 bases). Germline V gene data show CDR1 as LGHNA and CDR2 as YNFKEQ. Trimming left V 1 base short and J 1 base short, with 18 bases between. This CDR3 is 18 amino acids long. In DNA, the CDR3 is TGTGCCAGCAGCCAAGCCAGGCTCCCCAGCGGTCGCACAGATACGCAGTATTTT. Translating it yields CASSQARLPSGRTDTQYF.

The chain is built from TRBV6-5 and TRBJ1-2; TRBD1 agrees at 11 bases. In germline, CDR1 is MNHEY, CDR2 SVGAGI. CDR3 length: 14 amino acids. V shed 0 bases, J shed 8 bases, and the junction held 2 bases outside the gene matches. CDR3 region: CASSYSGTGGGYTF. The CDR3 coding sequence is TGTGCCAGCAGTTACTCAGGGACAGGGGGGGGCTACACCTTC.

The V gene is TRBV19, the J gene TRBJ1-3; maybe TRBD1 (6 bases). The germline V gene encodes CDR1 LNHDA and CDR2 SQIVND (reference sequence). The CDR3 sequence is 15 residues long. The V gene lost 3 bases and the J gene lost 0 bases, with 9 bases spanning the gap. For the CDR3, the DNA is TGTGCCAGTAGTATCGGACAGAGCTCTGGAAACACCATATATTTT. Translated: CASSIGQSSGNTIYF.

This sequence joins TRBV5-1 and TRBJ2-7; 7 nucleotides line up with TRBD1. The trim removed 4 bases at V and 2 bases at J, leaving 9 bases unmatched. Germline V lookup: CDR1 SGHRS, CDR2 YFSETQ. The length of the CDR3 is 15 residues. The CDR3 here is CASSIPRDSTYEQYF. The CDR3 DNA reads as TGCGCCAGCAGCATTCCCCGGGACAGTACCTACGAGCAGTACTTC.

This sequence joins TRBV11-2 and TRBJ1-2; TRBD1 agrees at 7 bases. J gave up 2 bases and V 2 bases, and 5 bases lay outside the gene matches. From germline, CDR1 is SGHAT and CDR2 FQNNGV. CDR3 length: 15 residues. The CDR3 reads CASSLTRQGNYGYTF. The CDR3 DNA is TGTGCCAGCAGCTTAACCAGACAGGGAAACTATGGCTACACCTTC.

This clone was seen only once. The CDR3 reads CAISSSGSTGYEQYF. In DNA form, the CDR3 reads TGTGCCATCAGTAGTAGCGGTTCCACGGGCTACGAGCAGTACTTC. The chain has TRBV10-3 and TRBJ2-7; perhaps TRBD2 as D (6 bases). Germline assignment: CDR1 ENHRY and CDR2 SYGVKD. CDR3 length equals 15 residues. The ends were cut back, 5 bases at V and 3 bases at J, with 17 bases in the middle.

The V call is TRBV19, the J call TRBJ1-2; TRBD1 matches 8 bases. Per germline, CDR1 LNHDA and CDR2 SQIVND (reference sequence). The CDR3 spans 15 residues. After removal of 0 bases from V and 4 bases from J, the junction contained 4 bases not matched to a gene. The CDR3 here is CASSIDLDRVYGYTF. Here the CDR3 DNA reads TGTGCCAGTAGTATAGATTTGGACAGGGTCTATGGCTACACCTTC.

CDR3 in DNA: TGTGCCAGCAGCCCGTGGAACACCGGGGAGCTGTTTTTT. Translating it yields CASSPWNTGELFF. The rearrangement links TRBV7-6 to TRBJ2-2; D call uncertain. Looked up from germline, CDR1 is SGHVS and CDR2 is FNYEAQ. CDR3 size: 13 residues. V lost 5 bases to trimming and J lost 1 base, with 5 bases between them.

The gene calls are TRBV13 and TRBJ2-3, with 7 nucleotides matching TRBD2. The V segment lost 6 bases and the J segment 5 bases; nucleotides outside the gene matches: 11. Germline lookup yields CDR1 PRHDT and CDR2 FYEKMQ (reference sequence). CDR3 size: 15 residues. CDR3 in amino acids: CASRMSGGRGDTQYF. The CDR3 nucleotides read TGTGCCAGCAGAATGTCCGGCGGGAGAGGAGATACGCAGTATTTT.